This TCR beta chain originates from a study of vaccination and CD4 T cells after COVID-19. Study information: Each control was exposed to a CEFX pool, an HIV-1 Nef pool, or no peptide at all.

Researchers used the Oncomine TCR Beta short-read assay to sequence DNA from cultured CD4+ T cells. Using its own MiXCR run on the PCR reads, TCRdb lists one record per CDR3 protein. The sample lists 10,000 to 15,000 distinct CDR3 sequences, roughly half seen once, with 33% in the top ten. V lost 8 bases, J lost 4 bases, and 17 bases lay in between. Germline CDR1 is MNHNS and CDR2 is SASEGT. CDR3 length: 14 amino acids. The treatment was: approximately 9-day PBMC culture with coronavirus spike peptide pools or control peptides (ViraFEST assay). After expanding antigen-specific T cells with peptide pools, ViraFEST sequenced their TCRs. Over 1.5 million PBMCs went into each well for culture with approximately 9.4 IU/ml IL-2 and 10 ug/ml peptide pools. By sample fraction, this clonotype is large. What it binds is not known.

The TCR originated in a human donor who had recovered from COVID-19. The chain uses TRBV6-1 and TRBJ1-2; TRBD1 might be the D (6 bases). Sequences were obtained from CD4+ T cells from blood, cultured in vitro. The CDR3 spells CASSGRGAVYGYTF. The DNA of the CDR3 is TGTGCCAGCTCCGGAAGGGGGGCGGTCTATGGCTACACCTTC.